What follows are 23 T cell receptor beta chains derived from one specimen sequenced in a study of blood T cell repertoires in COVID-19. Clones were read by immunoSEQ multiplex PCR, and TCRdb kept only the in-frame ones, dropping some. The sample consists of around 270,000 clones, 80% to 90% of them appearing once. The sample comprised PBMCs or T cells enriched from blood (not recorded which). The receptors derive from a woman aged 25-40 years who had recovered from COVID-19.

The chain recombines TRBV6-5 with TRBJ1-2, with 8 positions matching TRBD1. V gave up 8 bases and J gave up 10 bases; unmatched junction bases: 9. Per germline, CDR1 MNHEY and CDR2 SVGAGI. This CDR3 has 12 residues. In nucleotides, the CDR3 is TGTGCCAGCGGGGCGGGACAGGTGGTCTACACCTTC. This gives the protein CASGAGQVVYTF.

The chain couples TRBV6-4 to TRBJ2-1, with TRBD1 matching over 7 bases. Trimming cost V 8 bases and J 6 bases; bases outside gene matches: 10. CDR3 size: 14 residues. The germline V gene has CDR1 MRHNA and CDR2 SNTAGT. The CDR3 protein is CASATRTGVNEQFF. DNA for the CDR3: TGTGCCAGCGCCACGAGAACAGGGGTCAATGAGCAGTTCTTC.

The chain has TRBV11-3 and TRBJ2-7; 7 bases agree with TRBD1. CDR3 size: 14 residues. V dropped 5 bases and J dropped 4; count of bases not matched to a gene: 8. The germline V gene has CDR1 SGHNT and CDR2 YENEEA. CDR3 loop: CASSPGTDRYEQYF. CDR3 coding DNA: TGTGCCAGCAGCCCCGGGACAGATCGATACGAGCAGTACTTC.

This clone was detected only a few times. V is TRBV30 and J is TRBJ1-5, with 7 positions matching TRBD1. The V and J ends lost 5 bases and 7 bases, in that order; junction bases with no gene match: 5. The CDR3 sequence is 12 residues long. Germline lookup yields CDR1 GTSNPN and CDR2 SVGIG (reference sequence). The CDR3 here is CAWDRAGQPQHF. DNA of the CDR3: TGTGCCTGGGACAGGGCTGGGCAGCCCCAGCATTTT.

This clone came up a few times. The chain's CDR3 is CASSQSLMNTEAFF. The CDR3 DNA reads as TGTGCCAGCAGCCAGTCACTTATGAACACTGAAGCTTTCTTT. The V gene is TRBV4-2, the J gene TRBJ1-1, with unresolved D. CDR3 length: 14 residues. Trimming shortened V by 3 bases and J by 0 bases, and 8 bases separated the two germline ends. CDR1 and CDR2 from the germline V gene are LGHNA and YNFKEQ.

This chain joins TRBV4-1 and TRBJ2-1; 7 positions match TRBD2. CDR1 and CDR2 from the germline V gene are MGHRA and YSYEKL. This CDR3 is 18 amino acids long. Trimming removed 1 base from V and 4 bases from J; junction bases left unmatched: 13. CDR3 sequence (DNA): TGCGCCAGCAGCCAAGTCGCGGGGGTCGACGCCCTATACAATGAGCAGTTCTTC. As protein: CASSQVAGVDALYNEQFF.

This chain joins TRBV28 and TRBJ1-6; D is perhaps TRBD1 (6 bases). This CDR3 is 14 amino acids long. The germline V and J ends were trimmed by 5 bases and 10 bases, with 15 bases remaining between them. CDR1 and CDR2 from the germline V gene are MDHEN and SYDVKM. This CDR3 is CASSLGTPKSPLHF. CDR3 DNA: TGTGCCAGCAGTCTCGGGACACCTAAATCACCCCTCCACTTT.

J is TRBJ2-7 and V is TRBV5-1; possibly TRBD1 for D (6 bases). Germline V gene lookup returns CDR1 SGHRS and CDR2 YFSETQ. Trimming cost V 1 base and J 4 bases, with 15 bases left between them. The length of the CDR3 is 15 residues. For the CDR3, the DNA is TGCGCCAGCAGCTTGCCGGACAGCCCCCGTTACGAGCAGTACTTC. It codes for CASSLPDSPRYEQYF.

CDR3 in amino acids: CASSLAGTGYTEAFF. The CDR3 DNA sequence: TGTGCCAGCAGCTTAGCCGGGACAGGGTACACTGAAGCTTTCTTT. The J gene is TRBJ1-1, the V gene TRBV7-9; 9 nucleotides line up with TRBD1. In germline, CDR1 is SEHNR, CDR2 FQNEAQ (reference sequence). Germline trimming cut 0 bases from V and 3 bases from J; bases unmatched to any gene: 2. The CDR3 totals 15 residues.

V and J are TRBV5-1 and TRBJ2-3, with 8 nucleotides matching TRBD1. CDR1 SGHRS and CDR2 YFSETQ come from the germline V gene. V trimming: 4 bases; J trimming: 2 bases; junction bases outside the gene matches: 12. The CDR3 length is 17 residues. The CDR3 region is CASSLIPTGDYTDTQYF. The CDR3 bases are TGCGCCAGCAGCCTAATACCGACAGGGGATTACACAGATACGCAGTATTTT.

V is TRBV5-1 and J is TRBJ2-3; 10 positions match TRBD2. This CDR3 has 17 residues. V shed 4 bases and J 2 bases; nucleotides not matched to a gene: 10. Germline V gene data show CDR1 as SGHRS and CDR2 as YFSETQ. CDR3 sequence: CASSPALSGGSTDTQYF. The CDR3 region has the DNA TGCGCCAGCAGCCCCGCCCTTAGCGGGGGGTCCACAGATACGCAGTATTTT.

The V gene is TRBV4-1, the J gene TRBJ1-2; D unresolved. Trimming left V 1 base short and J 4 bases short, with 16 bases between. Per germline, CDR1 MGHRA and CDR2 YSYEKL. The CDR3 runs to 16 residues. The CDR3 sequence: CASSQGSWAGAYGYTF. CDR3 sequence (DNA): TGCGCCAGCAGCCAAGGCTCTTGGGCAGGCGCCTATGGCTACACCTTC.

The J gene is TRBJ1-2, the V gene TRBV28, with D possibly being TRBD1 (6 bases). The CDR3 is 15 amino acids. Germline-derived CDR1 and CDR2 are MDHEN and SYDVKM. V shed 5 bases and J shed 4 bases, with 17 bases lying between them. This chain's CDR3 is CASSARFRGSYGYTF. The CDR3 region has the DNA TGTGCCAGCAGTGCTCGGTTCAGGGGAAGCTATGGCTACACCTTC.

This chain links TRBV6-5 with TRBJ1-1; D possibly corresponds to TRBD1 (6 bases). Germline V CDR1 and CDR2: MNHEY, SVGAGI. V was shortened by 8 bases and J by 7 bases, with 11 bases between the two germline ends. This CDR3 is 11 amino acids long. In DNA form, the CDR3 reads TGTGCCAGCTTCCAGGGGATTGAAGCTTTCTTT. Amino acid sequence: CASFQGIEAFF.

This clone was seen only once. V and J are TRBV4-1 and TRBJ2-7; 11 positions match TRBD2. The CDR3 is made up of 17 amino acids. Germline CDR1 reads MGHRA; CDR2 reads YSYEKL. With 1 base clipped from V and 3 bases from J, the junction kept 8 bases outside the gene matches. The CDR3 region has the DNA TGCGCCAGCAGCCAAGTGCAACCTAGCGGGAGGTTCTACGAGCAGTACTTC. Its translation: CASSQVQPSGRFYEQYF.

CDR3 nucleotides: TGCGCCAGCAGCGGCGGGGGGGCCAACACAGATACGCAGTATTTT. Translating gives CASSGGGANTDTQYF. V is TRBV5-1 and J is TRBJ2-3; 9 bases map to TRBD2. Losses at the gene ends were 4 bases for V and 2 bases for J; bases not matched to a gene: 5. The germline V gene encodes CDR1 SGHRS and CDR2 YFSETQ. The CDR3 contains 15 residues.

This chain links TRBV19 with TRBJ2-1, with a tentative D call TRBD2 (5 bases). Germline CDR1 is LNHDA and CDR2 is SQIVND (reference sequence). This CDR3 has 12 amino acids. The V gene lost 1 base and the J gene lost 8 bases, with 6 bases spanning the gap. The CDR3 bases are TGTGCCAGTAGTATAGTGAGGGATGAGCAGTTCTTC. Encoded protein: CASSIVRDEQFF.

CDR3 sequence reads: CSASRGRASYEQYF. The CDR3 bases are TGCAGTGCTAGTAGAGGGAGGGCCTCCTACGAGCAGTACTTC. V usage is TRBV20-1 and J usage is TRBJ2-7; 7 bases are shared with TRBD2. CDR3 length: 14 residues. Per germline, CDR1 DFQATT and CDR2 SNEGSKA (reference sequence). V lost 3 bases, J lost 0 bases, and 5 bases stayed unmatched.

The gene calls are TRBV19 and TRBJ2-3; D might be TRBD2 (7 bases). This CDR3 contains 18 residues. CDR1 LNHDA and CDR2 SQIVND come from the germline V gene (reference sequence). Trimming removed 5 bases from V and 1 base from J, with 22 bases in between. For the CDR3, the DNA is TGTGCCAGTAGTCCCAGAAACCAGGGGAGGGGACGCACAGATACGCAGTATTTT. Translating it yields CASSPRNQGRGRTDTQYF.

The chain combines TRBV7-9 with TRBJ2-5, with a tentative D call TRBD1 (6 bases). The germline V gene has CDR1 SEHNR and CDR2 FQNEAQ (reference sequence). Trimming took 5 bases from V and 3 from J, leaving 22 bases between them. The CDR3 is made up of 17 amino acids. CDR3 residues: CASSPQHRSRTEETQYF. The CDR3 DNA follows: TGTGCCAGCAGCCCACAACATAGATCCAGGACAGAAGAGACCCAGTACTTC.

V gene TRBV9 combines with J gene TRBJ1-4; 10 bases are a match to TRBD1. The germline gives CDR1 SGDLS, CDR2 YYNGEE. With V trimmed by 2 bases and J by 8 bases, 3 bases remained unmatched. The CDR3 totals 14 residues. The CDR3 DNA is TGTGCCAGCAGCGTCCGGGACAGGGGCGAAAAACTGTTTTTT. It is translated as CASSVRDRGEKLFF.

The chain couples TRBV11-2 to TRBJ1-1; D is undetermined. The CDR3 is 12 amino acids. V was cut by 5 bases and J by 3 bases, with 7 bases left in between. CDR1 and CDR2 from the germline V gene are SGHAT and FQNNGV. CDR3 nucleotides: TGTGCCAGCAGCCGGTGGTACACTGAAGCTTTCTTT. It encodes CASSRWYTEAFF.

A word on this clone: At the DNA level, this CDR3 is encoded by other sequences in the same sample as well. The chain carries TRBV28 and TRBJ1-1; D may be TRBD1 (5 bases). The CDR3 runs 12 residues. CDR1 is MDHEN, CDR2 SYDVKM, per germline. V lost 2 bases to trimming and J lost 5 bases, with 6 bases between them. CDR3 in amino acids: CASSLRGTEAFF. The CDR3 DNA reads as TGTGCCAGCAGTTTACGGGGGACTGAAGCTTTCTTT.